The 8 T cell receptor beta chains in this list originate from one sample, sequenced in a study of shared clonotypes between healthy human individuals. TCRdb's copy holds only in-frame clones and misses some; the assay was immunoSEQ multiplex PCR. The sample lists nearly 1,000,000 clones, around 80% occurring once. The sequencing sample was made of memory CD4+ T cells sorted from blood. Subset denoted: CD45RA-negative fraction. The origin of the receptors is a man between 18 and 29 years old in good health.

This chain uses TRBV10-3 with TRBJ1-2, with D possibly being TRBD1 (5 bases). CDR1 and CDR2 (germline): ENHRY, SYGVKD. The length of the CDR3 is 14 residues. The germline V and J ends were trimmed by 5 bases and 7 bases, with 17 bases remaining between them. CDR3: CAISPGAQASGYTF. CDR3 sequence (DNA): TGTGCCATCAGTCCCGGGGCCCAGGCGAGTGGCTACACCTTC.

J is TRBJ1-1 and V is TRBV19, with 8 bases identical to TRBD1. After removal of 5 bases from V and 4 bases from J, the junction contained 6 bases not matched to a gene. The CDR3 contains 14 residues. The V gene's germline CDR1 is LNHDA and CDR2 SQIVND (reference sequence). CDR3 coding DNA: TGTGCCAGTAGTCGACAGGGGTTCGGCACTGAAGCTTTCTTT. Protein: CASSRQGFGTEAFF.

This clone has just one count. This CDR3 is CSGGDNPANYGYTF. CDR3 sequence (DNA): TGCAGCGGAGGGGACAACCCAGCTAACTATGGCTACACCTTC. The J gene is TRBJ1-2, the V gene TRBV29-1, with D perhaps TRBD1 (6 bases). With 7 bases removed from V and 0 bases from J, the gap between germline ends came to 15 bases. Germline CDR1 is SQVTM and CDR2 is ANQGSEA. The CDR3 runs to 14 residues.

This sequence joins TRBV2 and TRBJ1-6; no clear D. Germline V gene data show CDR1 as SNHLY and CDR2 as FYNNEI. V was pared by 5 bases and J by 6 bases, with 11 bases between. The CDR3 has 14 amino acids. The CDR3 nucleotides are TGTGCCAGCAGTCTAGAAAAGTCTAATTCACCCCTCCACTTT. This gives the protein CASSLEKSNSPLHF.

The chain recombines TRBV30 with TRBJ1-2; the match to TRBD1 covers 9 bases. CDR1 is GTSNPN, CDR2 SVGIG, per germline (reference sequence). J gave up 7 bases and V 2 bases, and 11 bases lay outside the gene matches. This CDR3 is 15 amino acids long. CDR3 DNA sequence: TGTGCCTGGAGTCCGGGACAGGGAAGAGGTATTGGCTACACCTTC. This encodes CAWSPGQGRGIGYTF.

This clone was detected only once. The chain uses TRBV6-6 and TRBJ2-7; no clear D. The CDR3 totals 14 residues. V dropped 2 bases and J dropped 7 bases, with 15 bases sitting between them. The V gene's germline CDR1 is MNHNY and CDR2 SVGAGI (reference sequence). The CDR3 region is CASSYPTSLGEQYF. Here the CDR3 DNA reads TGTGCCAGCAGTTACCCCACCTCTTTGGGGGAGCAGTACTTC.

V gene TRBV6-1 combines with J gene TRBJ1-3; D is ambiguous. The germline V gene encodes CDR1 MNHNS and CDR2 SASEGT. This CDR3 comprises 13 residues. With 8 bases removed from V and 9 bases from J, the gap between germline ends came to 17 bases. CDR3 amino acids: CASSTRTGFTIYF. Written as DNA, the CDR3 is TGTGCCAGCTCTACCCGGACGGGGTTCACCATATATTTT.

For the CDR3, the DNA is TGTGCCAGCTCACCGGCGGGAGGGTCCGAGCAGTACTTC. Protein: CASSPAGGSEQYF. The rearrangement joins TRBV18 to TRBJ2-7, with TRBD2 matching over 9 bases. CDR1 and CDR2 from the germline V gene are KGHSH and LQKENI. V was clipped by 3 bases and J by 6 bases; unmatched bases: 3. This CDR3 comprises 13 residues.